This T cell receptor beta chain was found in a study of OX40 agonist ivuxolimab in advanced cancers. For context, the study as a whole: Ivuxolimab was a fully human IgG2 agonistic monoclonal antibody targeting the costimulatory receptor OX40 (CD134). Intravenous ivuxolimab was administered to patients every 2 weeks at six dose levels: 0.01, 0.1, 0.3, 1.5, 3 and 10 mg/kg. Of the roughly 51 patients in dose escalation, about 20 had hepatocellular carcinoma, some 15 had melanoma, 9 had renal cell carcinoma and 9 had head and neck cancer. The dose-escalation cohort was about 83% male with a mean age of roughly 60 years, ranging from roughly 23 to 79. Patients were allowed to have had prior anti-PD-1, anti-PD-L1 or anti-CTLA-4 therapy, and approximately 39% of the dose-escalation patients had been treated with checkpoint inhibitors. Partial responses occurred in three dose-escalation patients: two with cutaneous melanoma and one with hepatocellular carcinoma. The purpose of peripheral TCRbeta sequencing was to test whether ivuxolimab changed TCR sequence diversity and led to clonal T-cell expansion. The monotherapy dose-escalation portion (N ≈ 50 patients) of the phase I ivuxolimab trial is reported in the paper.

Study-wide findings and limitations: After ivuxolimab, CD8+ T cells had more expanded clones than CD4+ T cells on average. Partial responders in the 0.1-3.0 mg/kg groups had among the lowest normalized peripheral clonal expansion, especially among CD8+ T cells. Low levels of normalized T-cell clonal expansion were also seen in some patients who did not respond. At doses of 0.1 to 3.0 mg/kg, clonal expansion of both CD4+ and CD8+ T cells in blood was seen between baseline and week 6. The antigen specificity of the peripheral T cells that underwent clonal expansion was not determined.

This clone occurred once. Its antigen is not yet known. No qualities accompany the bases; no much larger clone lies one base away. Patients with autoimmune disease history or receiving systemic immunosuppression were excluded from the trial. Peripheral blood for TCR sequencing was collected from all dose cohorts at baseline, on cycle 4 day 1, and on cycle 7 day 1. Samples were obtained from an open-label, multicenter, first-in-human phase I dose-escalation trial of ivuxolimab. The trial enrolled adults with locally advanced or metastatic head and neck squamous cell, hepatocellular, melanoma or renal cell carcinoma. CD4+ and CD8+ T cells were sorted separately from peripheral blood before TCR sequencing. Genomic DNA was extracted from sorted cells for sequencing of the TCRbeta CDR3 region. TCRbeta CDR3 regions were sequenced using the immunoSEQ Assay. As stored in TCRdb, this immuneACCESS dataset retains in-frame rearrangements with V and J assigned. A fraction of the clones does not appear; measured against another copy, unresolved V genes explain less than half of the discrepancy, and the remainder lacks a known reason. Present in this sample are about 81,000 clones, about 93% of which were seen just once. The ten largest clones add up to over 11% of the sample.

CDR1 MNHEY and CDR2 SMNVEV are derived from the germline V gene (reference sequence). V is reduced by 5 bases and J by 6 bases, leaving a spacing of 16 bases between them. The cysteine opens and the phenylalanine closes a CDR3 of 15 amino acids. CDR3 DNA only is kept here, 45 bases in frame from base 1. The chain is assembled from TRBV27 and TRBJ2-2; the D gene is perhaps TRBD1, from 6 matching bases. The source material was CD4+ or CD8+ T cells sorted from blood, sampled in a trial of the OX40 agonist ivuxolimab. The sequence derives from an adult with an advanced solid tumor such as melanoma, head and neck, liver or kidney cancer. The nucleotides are TGTGCCAGCAGTATCACAGGGACCCGGGCCGGGGAGCTGTTTTTT. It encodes CASSITGTRAGELFF.